This TCR beta chain was recovered during a study of T cell changes during pregnancy in multiple sclerosis. This table comes from immunoSEQ multiplex PCR, and its TCRdb copy is limited to in-frame clones, with some not included. The sample has 45,000 to 55,000 clones; around 92% are singletons. This CDR3 has 15 residues. Between the trimmed V and J ends, which lost 0 bases and 7 bases, there was a span of 16 bases. Germline loops: CDR1 SGHRS, CDR2 YFSETQ. Source: CD4+ T cells from peripheral blood mononuclear cells, taken in the second trimester of pregnancy. This sequence joins TRBV5-1 and TRBJ1-2; possibly TRBD1 for D (6 bases). The receptor was derived from a female donor in good health, enrolled as a control in a pregnancy study. This CDR3 reads CASSLVGGGRIGYTF. For the CDR3, the DNA is TGCGCCAGCAGCTTGGTAGGGGGAGGGCGTATTGGCTACACCTTC.